This entry lists 16 T cell receptor beta chains sequenced from one sample in a study of T cells after yellow fever vaccination. TCRdb processed the 5' RACE reads anew with MiXCR; each CDR3 protein has one entry. This sample carries 300,000 to 400,000 distinct CDR3 sequences, around a tenth of them seen once, and the ten largest clones take about 3.3%. The sample consisted of CD4+ T cells sorted from PBMCs, taken 45 days after the yellow fever booster vaccination. The source is a man aged 18 to 30 who received the YFV17D yellow fever vaccine.

The CDR3 region has the DNA TGTGCCAGCAGCTTACTGGGAATGGGCGCCGGGGAGCTGTTTTTT. Its translation: CASSLLGMGAGELFF. This rearrangement joins TRBV5-4 to TRBJ2-2; D gene ambiguous. The ends were cut back, 2 bases at V and 6 bases at J, with 14 bases in the middle. Per germline, CDR1 SGHNT and CDR2 YYREEE (reference sequence). The CDR3 totals 15 residues. The full variable domain, in which reference TRBV5-4 and TRBJ2-2 provide the parts outside the CDR3, is ETGVTQSPTHLIKTRGQQVTLRCSSQSGHNTVSWYQQALGQGPQFIFQYYREEENGRGNFPPRFSGLQFPNYSSELNVNALELDDSALYLCASSLLGMGAGELFFGEGSRLTVL.

The CDR3 protein is CATSPSAGTSGGKETQYF. CDR3 DNA: TGTGCCACCAGCCCCTCCGCCGGGACTAGCGGGGGGAAAGAGACCCAGTACTTC. V gene TRBV15 combines with J gene TRBJ2-5; TRBD2 matches 15 bases. With 5 bases clipped from V and 3 bases from J, the junction kept 10 bases outside the gene matches. Germline V gene data show CDR1 as LNHNV and CDR2 as YYDKDF (reference sequence). The CDR3 sequence is 18 residues long.

The rearrangement joins TRBV6-1 to TRBJ2-4; D is uncertain. V gave up 2 bases and J gave up 8 bases, with 13 bases separating them. CDR1 is MNHNS and CDR2 is SASEGT in the germline V gene. The CDR3 runs 14 residues. The CDR3, as DNA: TGTGCCAGCAGTGAAAAGGGCTTGCCGGACATTCAGTACTTC. Translating gives CASSEKGLPDIQYF.

The genes are TRBV5-1 and TRBJ2-3, with TRBD2 identical over 8 bases. The CDR3 consists of 15 residues. Germline V gene lookup returns CDR1 SGHRS and CDR2 YFSETQ. J was trimmed by 5 bases and V by 2 bases; bases with no gene match: 7. The CDR3 DNA sequence: TGCGCCAGCAGCTTCATAACGGGGGGGCAAGATACGCAGTATTTT. Translation gives CASSFITGGQDTQYF.

This clonotype was counted between two and nine times. The V gene is TRBV24-1, the J gene TRBJ2-5; 8 positions match TRBD1. Germline values: CDR1 KGHDR, CDR2 SFDVKD. The CDR3 has 15 residues. The junction had 7 bases not matched to a gene; V was cut back by 4 bases and J by 4 bases. The CDR3 nucleotides read TGTGCCACCAGTGACTCCGGACAGGGAGGAGAGACCCAGTACTTC. Translation: CATSDSGQGGETQYF.

This clonotype was observed at least ten times. The genes are TRBV2 and TRBJ2-4; D is unclear. The CDR3 totals 12 residues. Trimming removed 10 bases at V and 12 bases at J, with 19 bases between. Germline V lookup: CDR1 SNHLY, CDR2 FYNNEI. The CDR3 DNA reads TGTGCCATCGCTCTTACGGAGACAACTCAGTACTTC. Translation: CAIALTETTQYF.

Here the CDR3 reads CASSPIAGTGRTDTQYF. DNA of the CDR3: TGCGCCAGCAGCCCGATAGCGGGTACGGGACGCACAGATACGCAGTATTTT. This sequence joins TRBV5-1 and TRBJ2-3, with 7 nucleotides matching TRBD2. Trimming removed 4 bases from V and 1 base from J; junction bases left unmatched: 12. Looked up from germline, CDR1 is SGHRS and CDR2 is YFSETQ. This CDR3 spans 17 amino acids.

This clonotype has more than one count but fewer than ten. The J gene is TRBJ1-6, the V gene TRBV7-8, with D possibly being TRBD1 (6 bases). The CDR3 contains 17 residues. The V end was cut by 5 bases, the J end by 6 bases, with 20 bases between. Germline CDR1 and CDR2: SGHVS and FQNEAQ. This CDR3 is CASSAGQWALSNSPLHF. The CDR3 DNA follows: TGTGCCAGCAGCGCAGGACAGTGGGCTTTAAGTAATTCACCCCTCCACTTT.

The J gene is TRBJ1-4, the V gene TRBV15, with unresolved D. This CDR3 has 15 residues. Trimming stripped 1 base from V and 5 bases from J, with 11 bases between. Germline V lookup: CDR1 LNHNV, CDR2 YYDKDF (reference sequence). CDR3 sequence: CATSRAVGINEKLFF. The CDR3 region has the DNA TGTGCCACCAGCAGAGCGGTAGGGATCAATGAAAAACTGTTTTTT.

This clonotype appeared many times. The chain recombines TRBV28 with TRBJ2-3; the match to TRBD1 covers 9 bases. This CDR3 region has 15 residues. The germline gives CDR1 MDHEN, CDR2 SYDVKM. V was pared by 7 bases and J by 0 bases, with 5 bases of the junction left unmatched. The CDR3 nucleotides read TGTGCCAGCACATCCGGGACAGGGAGCACAGATACGCAGTATTTT. Its translation: CASTSGTGSTDTQYF.

The chain joins TRBV5-4 to TRBJ2-3; 11 bases agree with TRBD2. Germline V gene data show CDR1 as SGHNT and CDR2 as YYREEE (reference sequence). The CDR3 covers 16 residues. The J segment lost 2 bases and the V segment lost 4 bases, leaving 6 bases of the junction unmatched. In nucleotides, the CDR3 is TGTGCCAGCAGCCTGGGGGGACTAGCGGACACAGATACGCAGTATTTT. Its protein product is CASSLGGLADTDTQYF.

The chain employs TRBV12-3 or TRBV12-4 and TRBJ2-7; D unresolved. The CDR3 totals 14 residues. The V gene lost 5 bases and the J gene lost 0 bases, with 11 bases spanning the gap. CDR3 protein: CASSLYETSYEQYF. Here the CDR3 DNA reads TGTGCCAGCAGTCTCTATGAAACCTCCTACGAGCAGTACTTC.

This clonotype was counted only a few times. V usage is TRBV28 and J usage is TRBJ1-6, with TRBD1 identical over 9 bases. Germline trimming cut 8 bases from V and 10 bases from J; bases unmatched to any gene: 12. CDR1 MDHEN and CDR2 SYDVKM come from the germline V gene. This CDR3 has 15 residues. The CDR3 region is CASLPPGQGFSPLHF. DNA for the CDR3: TGTGCCAGCCTCCCCCCGGGACAGGGTTTCTCACCCCTCCACTTT.

The chain joins TRBV7-2 to TRBJ2-5, with D maybe TRBD2 (6 bases). Germline assignment: CDR1 SGHTA and CDR2 FQGNSA. The CDR3 has 15 amino acids. V shed 5 bases and J shed 5 bases, with 18 bases lying between them. CDR3 DNA sequence: TGTGCCAGCAGCAACAACCGGGCCCGGGGGGAGACCCAGTACTTC. As protein: CASSNNRARGETQYF.

This clonotype appeared a few times. The rearrangement uses TRBV12-3 or TRBV12-4 and TRBJ1-2; D unresolved. This CDR3 contains 13 residues. V lost 3 bases, J lost 7 bases, and 12 bases lay in between. CDR3 DNA: TGTGCCAGCAGTTTGTGGGAATCAGGTGGCTACACCTTC. Amino acid sequence: CASSLWESGGYTF.

At least ten counts were recorded for this clonotype. V is TRBV7-8 and J is TRBJ2-2, with TRBD2 matching 9 bases. CDR1 and CDR2 (germline): SGHVS, FQNEAQ. The ends lost 5 bases at V and 0 bases at J; junction bases unmatched: 4. The CDR3 spans 16 residues. Written as DNA, the CDR3 is TGTGCCAGCAGCCAAGCGGGGGGCCCGAACACCGGGGAGCTGTTTTTT. This translates into CASSQAGGPNTGELFF. The full variable domain, completed using reference TRBV7-8 and TRBJ2-2, is GAGVSQSPRYKVAKRGQDVALRCDPISGHVSLFWYQQALGQGPEFLTYFQNEAQLDKSGLPSDRFFAERPEGSVSTLKIQRTQQEDSAVYLCASSQAGGPNTGELFFGEGSRLTVL.